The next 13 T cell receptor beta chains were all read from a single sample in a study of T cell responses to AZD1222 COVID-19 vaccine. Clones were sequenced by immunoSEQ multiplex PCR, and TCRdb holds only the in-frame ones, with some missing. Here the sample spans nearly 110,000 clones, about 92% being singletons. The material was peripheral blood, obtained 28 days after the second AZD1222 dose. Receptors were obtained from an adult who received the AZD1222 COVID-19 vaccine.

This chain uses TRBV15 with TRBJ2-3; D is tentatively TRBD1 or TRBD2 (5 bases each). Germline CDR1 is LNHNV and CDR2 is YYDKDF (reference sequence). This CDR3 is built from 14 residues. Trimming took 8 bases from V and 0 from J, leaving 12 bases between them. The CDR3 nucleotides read TGTGCCACCCGGGGCAGGTTTAGCACAGATACGCAGTATTTT. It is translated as CATRGRFSTDTQYF.

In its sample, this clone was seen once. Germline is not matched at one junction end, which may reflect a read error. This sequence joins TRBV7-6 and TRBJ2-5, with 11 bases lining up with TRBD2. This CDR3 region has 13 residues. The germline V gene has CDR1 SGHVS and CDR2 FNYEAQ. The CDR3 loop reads CASSIAGGKTQYF. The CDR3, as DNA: TGTGCCAGCAGCATAGCGGGGGGGAAGACCCAGTACTTC.

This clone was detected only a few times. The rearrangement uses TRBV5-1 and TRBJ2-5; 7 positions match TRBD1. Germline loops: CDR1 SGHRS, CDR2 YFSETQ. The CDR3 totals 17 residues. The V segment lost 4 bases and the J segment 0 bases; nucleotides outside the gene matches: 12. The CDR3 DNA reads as TGCGCCAGCAGCCCACGACAGGGACCGCCGTACCAAGAGACCCAGTACTTC. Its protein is CASSPRQGPPYQETQYF.

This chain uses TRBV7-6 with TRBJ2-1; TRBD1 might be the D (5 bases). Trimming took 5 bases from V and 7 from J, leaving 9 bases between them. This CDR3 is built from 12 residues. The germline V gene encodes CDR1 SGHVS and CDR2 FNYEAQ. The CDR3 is CASSPRVNEQFF. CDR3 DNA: TGTGCCAGCAGCCCCAGGGTAAATGAGCAGTTCTTC.

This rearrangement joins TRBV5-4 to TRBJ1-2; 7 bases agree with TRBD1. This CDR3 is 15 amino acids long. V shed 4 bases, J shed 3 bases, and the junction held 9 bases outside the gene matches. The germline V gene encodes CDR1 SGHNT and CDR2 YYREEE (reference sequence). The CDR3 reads CASSAETGSDYGYTF. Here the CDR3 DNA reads TGTGCCAGCAGCGCGGAGACAGGGAGTGACTATGGCTACACCTTC.

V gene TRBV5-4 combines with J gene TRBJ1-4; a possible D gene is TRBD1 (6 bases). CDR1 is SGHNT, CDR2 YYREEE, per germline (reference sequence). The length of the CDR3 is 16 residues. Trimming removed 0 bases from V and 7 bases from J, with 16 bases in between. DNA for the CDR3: TGTGCCAGCAGCTTGGCAGGGGAGGGCCAGGGTGAAAAACTGTTTTTT. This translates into CASSLAGEGQGEKLFF.

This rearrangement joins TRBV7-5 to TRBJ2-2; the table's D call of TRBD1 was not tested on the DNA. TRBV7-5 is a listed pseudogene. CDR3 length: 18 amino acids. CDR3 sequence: CARSLAVDRTINTGELFF. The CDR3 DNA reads TGTGCCAGAAGCTTAGCAGTCGACAGAACAATAAACACCGGGGAGCTGTTTTTT.

CDR3 in amino acids: CASSSPSRPGYF. The DNA of the CDR3 is TGTGCCAGCAGTTCGCCCTCTCGACCTGGATATTTT. The rearrangement uses TRBV6-2 or TRBV6-3 and TRBJ2-3; D unresolved. The germline V gene has CDR1 MNHEY and CDR2 SVGEGT. Trimming removed 4 bases at V and 15 bases at J, with 17 bases between. This CDR3 region has 12 residues.

The chain's CDR3 is CASSVEGSYQPQHF. In DNA form, the CDR3 reads TGTGCCAGCAGCGTAGAAGGTAGTTATCAGCCCCAGCATTTT. The gene calls are TRBV9 and TRBJ1-5, with D uncertain. Trimming left V 0 bases short and J 5 bases short, with 9 bases between. CDR1 is SGDLS, CDR2 YYNGEE, per germline. The CDR3 length is 14 residues.

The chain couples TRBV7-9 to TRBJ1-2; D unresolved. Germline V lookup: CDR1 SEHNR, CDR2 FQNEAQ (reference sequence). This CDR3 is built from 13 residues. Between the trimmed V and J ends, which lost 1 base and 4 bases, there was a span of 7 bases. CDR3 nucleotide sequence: TGTGCCAGCAGCTTAGTACCACCCTATGGCTACACCTTC. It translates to CASSLVPPYGYTF.

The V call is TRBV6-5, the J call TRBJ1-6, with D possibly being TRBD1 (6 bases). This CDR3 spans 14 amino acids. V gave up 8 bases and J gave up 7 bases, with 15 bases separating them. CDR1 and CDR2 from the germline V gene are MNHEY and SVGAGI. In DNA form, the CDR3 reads TGTGCCAGCCGACGGGACATGGGGAATTCACCCCTCCACTTT. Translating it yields CASRRDMGNSPLHF.

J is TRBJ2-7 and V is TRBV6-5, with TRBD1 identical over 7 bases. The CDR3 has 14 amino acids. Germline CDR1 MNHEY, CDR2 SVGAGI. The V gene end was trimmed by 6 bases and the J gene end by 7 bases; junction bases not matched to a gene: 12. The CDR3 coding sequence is TGTGCCAGCAGCCTAGAGGGGGCAAGGAAAGAGCAGTACTTC. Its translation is CASSLEGARKEQYF.

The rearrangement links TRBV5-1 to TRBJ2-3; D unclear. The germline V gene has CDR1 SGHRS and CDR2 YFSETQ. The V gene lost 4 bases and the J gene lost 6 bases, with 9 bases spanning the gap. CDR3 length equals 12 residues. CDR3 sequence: CASSAGWDTQYF. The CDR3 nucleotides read TGCGCCAGCAGCGCAGGTTGGGATACGCAGTATTTT.